This T cell receptor (beta chain) was profiled in a study of blood T cells in healthy people across ages. About the research overall: Researchers report that template switching captured about one barcoded beta molecule per two T cells.

Primers used in a second PCR of about 7 to 12 cycles were a sample-barcoded 5' primer and a J-beta primer mix. TCRdb re-analysed the 5' RACE reads in MiXCR, keeping a single row per CDR3 protein. The sample records 850,000 or so distinct CDR3 sequences, 29% being singletons. The sample holds many counts of this clonotype. The CDR3 spans 17 residues. V gave up 5 bases and J gave up 4 bases, with 23 bases separating them. Germline loops: CDR1 SGHTA, CDR2 FQGNSA. Input material: blood. The source is a woman of 80 years or more in good health. The chain recombines TRBV7-2 with TRBJ2-5, with D tentatively TRBD1 (5 bases). The CDR3 region has the DNA TGTGCCAGCAGCAAGACGACAGCTGCTCTTCGGAGAGAGACCCAGTACTTC. Translation: CASSKTTAALRRETQYF.